Following are 14 T cell receptor beta chains from one sample sequenced in a study of chemoradiotherapy in HPV16-positive cancers. Some clones are missing from TCRdb's copy, which holds only in-frame ones; the method was immunoSEQ multiplex PCR. The sample shows fewer than 9,500 clones, under 80% of them seen only once. Specimen: tumor tissue, collected from a patient who underwent chemoradiotherapy. The receptors shown here come from a human donor with HPV-associated anogenital cancer.

By proportion, this clone is medium-sized. The genes are TRBV29-1 and TRBJ1-1; D gene ambiguous. In germline, CDR1 is SQVTM, CDR2 ANQGSEA. V dropped 4 bases and J dropped 10 bases, with 4 bases sitting between them. The CDR3 length is 8 residues. The CDR3, as DNA: TGCAGCGTTGGCTTAGCTTTCTTT. Its translation is CSVGLAFF.

V is TRBV7-9 and J is TRBJ2-2; 9 nucleotides agree with TRBD1. CDR1 and CDR2 (germline): SEHNR, FQNEAQ (reference sequence). The length of the CDR3 is 19 residues. Losses at the gene ends were 4 bases for V and 5 bases for J; bases not matched to a gene: 17. CDR3 residues: CASSSPRDRVVFWTGELFF. The CDR3 nucleotides read TGTGCCAGCAGCTCGCCGAGGGACAGGGTAGTTTTTTGGACCGGGGAGCTGTTTTTT.

The V and J genes are TRBV5-1 and TRBJ2-1; no reliable D call. This CDR3 is 13 amino acids long. V gave up 4 bases and J gave up 5 bases, with 10 bases separating them. Germline assignment: CDR1 SGHRS and CDR2 YFSETQ. The CDR3 loop reads CASSPWIDNEQFF. The CDR3 nucleotides read TGCGCCAGCAGCCCCTGGATAGACAATGAGCAGTTCTTC.

This clone is large. This chain joins TRBV5-6 and TRBJ2-7; unclear D gene. Germline V gene sequence: CDR1 SGHDT, CDR2 YYEEEE. Trimming shortened V by 4 bases and J by 1 base, and 6 bases separated the two germline ends. CDR3 length equals 12 residues. CDR3 coding DNA: TGTGCCAGCAGCGTGCGGTCCTACGAGCAGTACTTC. It is translated as CASSVRSYEQYF.

This clone ranks as medium-sized. The genes are TRBV7-3 and TRBJ1-5, with D unresolved. The length of the CDR3 is 14 residues. The ends were cut back, 4 bases at V and 6 bases at J, with 13 bases in the middle. The germline V gene encodes CDR1 SGHTA and CDR2 FQGTGA. The CDR3 here is CASSSKAGIQPQHF. As DNA, the CDR3 is TGTGCCAGCAGCTCCAAAGCCGGGATTCAGCCCCAGCATTTT. The variable domain in full, completed from reference TRBV7-3 and TRBJ1-5, reads GAGVSQTPSNKVTEKGKYVELRCDPISGHTALYWYRQSLGQGPEFLIYFQGTGAADDSGLPNDRFFAVRPEGSVSTLKIQRTERGDSAVYLCASSSKAGIQPQHFGDGTRLSIL.

This clone was picked up a small number of times. The chain carries TRBV4-1 and TRBJ1-3, with TRBD1 as a possible D gene (6 bases). CDR1 is MGHRA, CDR2 YSYEKL, per germline. The ends were cut back, 1 base at V and 1 base at J, with 17 bases in the middle. The CDR3 sequence is 18 residues long. CDR3 loop: CASSQGVGRQASGNTIYF. For the CDR3, the DNA is TGCGCCAGCAGCCAAGGAGTAGGGAGACAGGCGTCTGGAAACACCATATATTTT.

This clone was counted between two and nine times. The J gene is TRBJ2-5, the V gene TRBV5-1, with 8 bases identical to TRBD1. CDR1 is SGHRS, CDR2 YFSETQ, per germline. The CDR3 loop spans 14 amino acids. J lost 4 bases, V lost 4 bases, and 6 bases had no gene match. The CDR3 DNA is TGCGCCAGCAGCGGACAGACAGGGGCAGAGACCCAGTACTTC. It specifies CASSGQTGAETQYF.

By frequency in the sample, this clone is large (0.1 to 1%). The CDR3 nucleotides read TGTGCCAGCAGTTACAACTACGAGCAGTACTTC. It is translated as CASSYNYEQYF. The rearrangement joins TRBV6-5 to TRBJ2-7; no clear D. The germline V and J ends were trimmed by 2 bases and 3 bases, with 2 bases remaining between them. Per germline, CDR1 MNHEY and CDR2 SVGAGI. The CDR3 totals 11 residues.

DNA for the CDR3: TGTGCCAGCAGTGATCGGGCAGACAATAATCAGCCCCAGCATTTT. Its translation: CASSDRADNNQPQHF. V and J are TRBV2 and TRBJ1-5; no clear D gene. V dropped 3 bases and J dropped 4 bases, with 13 bases sitting between them. The germline CDR1 and CDR2 sequences are SNHLY and FYNNEI. There are 15 residues in the CDR3.

The J gene is TRBJ1-2, the V gene TRBV19; the D gene is possibly TRBD1 (5 bases). This CDR3 has 16 amino acids. Trimming removed 3 bases from V and 8 bases from J, with 22 bases in between. Germline loops: CDR1 LNHDA, CDR2 SQIVND (reference sequence). CDR3 DNA: TGTGCCAGTAGTATCGAGGTTACAGGACGAACGGGGGGCTACACCTTC. Translation: CASSIEVTGRTGGYTF.

The chain links TRBV19 to TRBJ1-5; maybe TRBD1 (6 bases). The CDR3 covers 14 residues. Germline CDR1 LNHDA, CDR2 SQIVND (reference sequence). V was cut by 0 bases and J by 6 bases, with 9 bases left in between. CDR3 DNA sequence: TGTGCCAGTAGTATAGATCACAGGGCTCAGCCCCAGCATTTT. Protein product: CASSIDHRAQPQHF.

This rearrangement joins TRBV6-1 to TRBJ1-1; no firm D call. V gave up 7 bases and J gave up 2 bases, with 17 bases separating them. Per germline, CDR1 MNHNS and CDR2 SASEGT. CDR3 length: 15 residues. CDR3 in DNA: TGTGCCAGCATTAAAGGAAATTCGAGAAACACTGAAGCTTTCTTT. Its translation: CASIKGNSRNTEAFF.

The genes are TRBV7-9 and TRBJ2-7; no firm D call. The CDR3 runs 15 residues. From germline, CDR1 is SEHNR and CDR2 FQNEAQ (reference sequence). Trimming left V 5 bases short and J 0 bases short, with 14 bases between. CDR3 DNA sequence: TGTGCCAGCAGCCGCCCGCCCGGCACCTCCTACGAGCAGTACTTC. As protein: CASSRPPGTSYEQYF.

This chain connects TRBV7-3 to TRBJ2-5; 9 positions agree with TRBD1. Germline V gene lookup returns CDR1 SGHTA and CDR2 FQGTGA. The CDR3 loop spans 14 amino acids. V gave up 5 bases and J gave up 6 bases; unmatched junction bases: 7. The chain's CDR3 is CASSPWTGAKTQYF. The DNA of the CDR3 is TGTGCCAGCAGCCCATGGACAGGGGCAAAGACCCAGTACTTC.